The 3 T cell receptor beta chains below come from one sample, sequenced in a study of Graves' ophthalmopathy and Graves' hyperthyroidism. As the template, RNA transcripts were used to amplify TCR beta CDR3 regions. Following a first-round RT-PCR that used HTBI primers, a second-round multiplex PCR was carried out. From the multiplex PCR reads, TCRdb called clonotypes with MiXCR, one entry per CDR3 protein. The sample lists some 350,000 distinct CDR3 sequences; about a sixth were seen once. The sequenced sample consisted of peripheral blood. These receptors originate from an adult woman with stable Graves' hyperthyroidism.

This clonotype was counted ten times or more. The DNA for the CDR3 is TGTGCCAGCAGCGTCCGGGACAGTAATTCACCCCTCCACTTT. Its translation: CASSVRDSNSPLHF. The chain carries TRBV7-6 and TRBJ1-6, with 7 nucleotides matching TRBD1. Germline CDR1 SGHVS, CDR2 FNYEAQ. The V segment lost 5 bases and the J segment 6 bases; nucleotides outside the gene matches: 4. This CDR3 has 14 residues.

In its sample, this clonotype was seen many times. The chain combines TRBV12-3 or TRBV12-4 with TRBJ2-7, with TRBD2 identical over 8 bases. The V and J ends lost 3 bases and 3 bases, in that order; junction bases with no gene match: 7. CDR3 length: 15 residues. CDR3 nucleotides: TGTGCCAGCAGTTTTCCAGCGGGAGCTTACTACGAGCAGTACTTC. Translation gives CASSFPAGAYYEQYF.

This clonotype occurred many times. The genes are TRBV19 and TRBJ2-7; no firm D call. The CDR3 contains 12 residues. Germline assignment: CDR1 LNHDA and CDR2 SQIVND (reference sequence). Trimming pared 3 bases from V and 3 bases from J, leaving 6 bases between. The DNA of the CDR3 is TGTGCCAGTAGTATGCCGGGCTACGAGCAGTACTTC. It specifies CASSMPGYEQYF.